The 15 T cell receptor beta chains below come from one sample, sequenced in a study of shared clonotypes between healthy human individuals. The protocol was immunoSEQ multiplex PCR, while the TCRdb copy is restricted to in-frame clones and leaves out a portion. Among about 1 million clones listed, 65% to 75% were seen once. Sequencing was performed on memory CD4+ T cells sorted from blood. Documented subset: CD45RA-negative fraction. The receptors shown here come from a man younger than 30 in good health.

V and J are TRBV28 and TRBJ2-6; D remains unclear. The CDR3 runs to 15 residues. The V gene lost 1 base and the J gene lost 0 bases, with 4 bases spanning the gap. In germline, CDR1 is MDHEN, CDR2 SYDVKM. CDR3 amino acids: CASSLLVSGANVLTF. CDR3 sequence (DNA): TGTGCCAGCAGTTTATTAGTCTCTGGGGCCAACGTCCTGACTTTC.

The chain uses TRBV28 and TRBJ1-2; 7 bases map to TRBD1. Germline V CDR1 and CDR2: MDHEN, SYDVKM. Trimming took 2 bases from V and 7 from J; bases not matched to a gene: 4. The CDR3 is 13 residues long. This CDR3 is CASSLRGRGGYTF. The CDR3 DNA sequence: TGTGCCAGCAGTTTAAGGGGGCGCGGTGGCTACACCTTC.

This chain links TRBV5-8 with TRBJ2-7, with 10 positions matching TRBD2. J lost 0 bases, V lost 4 bases, and 13 bases had no gene match. This CDR3 comprises 18 residues. Germline V gene data show CDR1 as SGHTS and CDR2 as YDEGEE. The CDR3 here is CASSLRTSGASFSYEQYF. In nucleotides, the CDR3 is TGTGCCAGCAGCCTGAGGACTAGCGGTGCTTCCTTCTCCTACGAGCAGTACTTC. The whole variable domain, remainder taken from reference TRBV5-8 and TRBJ2-7, is EAGVTQSPTHLIKTRGQQATLRCSPISGHTSVYWYQQALGLGLQFLLWYDEGEERNRGNFPPRFSGRQFPNYSSELNVNALELEDSALYLCASSLRTSGASFSYEQYFGPGTRLTVT.

The table lists this clone with a few counts. Distinct nucleotide sequences in the sample also encode this CDR3. The chain recombines TRBV6-5 with TRBJ2-4; D might be TRBD1 or TRBD2, each matching 5 bases. The CDR3 spans 13 residues. V was clipped by 4 bases and J by 6 bases, with 10 bases between them. Germline values: CDR1 MNHEY, CDR2 SVGAGI. The CDR3 reads CASSSGLGNIQYF. The CDR3 bases are TGTGCCAGCAGTTCGGGGCTAGGAAACATTCAGTACTTC.

The V gene is TRBV19, the J gene TRBJ1-5, with D possibly being TRBD1 (6 bases). Germline assignment: CDR1 LNHDA and CDR2 SQIVND (reference sequence). This CDR3 has 19 amino acids. V lost 6 bases to trimming and J lost 1 base, with 25 bases between them. The CDR3 sequence: CASSTLDRSWFGSNQPQHF. For the CDR3, the DNA is TGTGCCAGTAGCACCCTTGACAGGTCGTGGTTTGGAAGCAATCAGCCCCAGCATTTT. Variable domain in full (rest from reference TRBV19 and TRBJ1-5): DGGITQSPKYLFRKEGQNVTLSCEQNLNHDAMYWYRQDPGQGLRLIYYSQIVNDFQKGDIAEGYSVSREKKESFPLTVTSAQKNPTAFYLCASSTLDRSWFGSNQPQHFGDGTRLSIL.

The genes are TRBV19 and TRBJ1-2; a possible D gene is TRBD1 (6 bases). The length of the CDR3 is 14 residues. With 4 bases removed from V and 7 bases from J, the gap between germline ends came to 16 bases. Per germline, CDR1 LNHDA and CDR2 SQIVND (reference sequence). For the CDR3, the DNA is TGTGCCAGTAGTACCAATCAGGGGAATGGTGGCTACACCTTC. Protein sequence: CASSTNQGNGGYTF.

CDR3 nucleotide sequence: TGTGCCAGCAGGCGCCTGACTAGCGGGTGGGGGACCCAGTACTTC. This codes for CASRRLTSGWGTQYF. V is TRBV11-2 and J is TRBJ2-5, with TRBD2 matching over 10 bases. The CDR3 runs 15 residues. Germline loops: CDR1 SGHAT, CDR2 FQNNGV. The ends lost 6 bases at V and 7 bases at J; junction bases unmatched: 11.

This clone was seen only a few times. The chain joins TRBV30 to TRBJ1-6, with D hard to call. The CDR3 is made up of 12 amino acids. The germline gives CDR1 GTSNPN, CDR2 SVGIG (reference sequence). V lost 3 bases, J lost 9 bases, and 9 bases lay in between. CDR3 amino acids: CAWSLQTSPLHF. For the CDR3, the DNA is TGTGCCTGGAGCCTACAGACTTCACCCCTCCACTTT.

There are a few counts of this clone. The chain has TRBV5-1 and TRBJ1-2; D is unresolved. Germline-derived CDR1 and CDR2 are SGHRS and YFSETQ. Trimming cost V 0 bases and J 4 bases, with 10 bases left between them. CDR3 length: 14 amino acids. CDR3 DNA: TGCGCCAGCAGCTTGGGGGAAGCCATCTATGGCTACACCTTC. Translating gives CASSLGEAIYGYTF.

V and J are TRBV4-3 and TRBJ2-1; D is possibly TRBD1 or TRBD2 (5 bases each). Germline V gives CDR1 LGHNA, CDR2 YSLEER. V lost 4 bases, J lost 0 bases, and 22 bases lay in between. The length of the CDR3 is 19 residues. The CDR3 here is CASSPRGPGGGSSYNEQFF. The CDR3 region has the DNA TGCGCCAGCAGCCCCCGGGGCCCAGGTGGTGGGAGCTCCTACAATGAGCAGTTCTTC.

J is TRBJ1-1 and V is TRBV6-1, with D possibly being TRBD1 (6 bases). Germline V gives CDR1 MNHNS, CDR2 SASEGT. Trimming pared 6 bases from V and 1 base from J, leaving 15 bases between. The length of the CDR3 is 15 residues. Written as DNA, the CDR3 is TGTGCCAGCAGGGAGAGAGGACAGAGGAACACTGAAGCTTTCTTT. Translation gives CASRERGQRNTEAFF.

The V and J genes are TRBV5-1 and TRBJ2-7; TRBD1 agrees at 7 bases. J lost 2 bases, V lost 4 bases, and 9 bases had no gene match. The length of the CDR3 is 15 residues. CDR1 and CDR2 from the germline V gene are SGHRS and YFSETQ. For the CDR3, the DNA is TGCGCCAGCAGCCCTGGTGACAGGGTCCCCTACGAGCAGTACTTC. This sequence encodes CASSPGDRVPYEQYF.

The chain joins TRBV7-2 to TRBJ1-3; 7 nucleotides agree with TRBD1. This CDR3 contains 16 residues. V trimming: 5 bases; J trimming: 0 bases; junction bases outside the gene matches: 7. Germline CDR1 is SGHTA and CDR2 is FQGNSA. The DNA of the CDR3 is TGTGCCAGCAGCCTCCGACAGGGCACCTCTGGAAACACCATATATTTT. Its translation is CASSLRQGTSGNTIYF.

This clone was picked up a small number of times. J is TRBJ1-2 and V is TRBV19; 10 bases align to TRBD1. V lost 7 bases, J lost 6 bases, and 5 bases stayed unmatched. The CDR3 is made up of 13 amino acids. The germline CDR1 and CDR2 sequences are LNHDA and SQIVND (reference sequence). The CDR3, as DNA: TGTGCCAGTATCCCGGGACAGGGGCATGGCTACACCTTC. It is translated as CASIPGQGHGYTF.

Concerning this clone itself: This sample includes further DNA sequences coding for the same CDR3. V is TRBV7-9 and J is TRBJ2-3; the match to TRBD2 covers 9 bases. V shed 0 bases and J 3 bases; nucleotides not matched to a gene: 1. The CDR3 is 15 residues long. The germline gives CDR1 SEHNR, CDR2 FQNEAQ (reference sequence). CDR3 DNA sequence: TGTGCCAGCAGCTTAGCTAGCGGGAGTACAGATACGCAGTATTTT. It is translated as CASSLASGSTDTQYF.